Sequencing of this TCR beta chain was carried out in a study of cytomegalovirus exposure and HLA in healthy donors. Points from the study as a whole: Because they were indistinguishable, some V segments, including TRBV6-2 and TRBV6-3, were excluded. Altogether, 164 TCR beta chains were recorded as cytomegalovirus-associated. Accurate HLA-A and HLA-B prediction from TCR beta sequences was reported for most subjects.

Notes on this clone: Its matching antigen is unknown.

Germline V gene data show CDR1 as ENHRY and CDR2 as SYGVKD. This CDR3 is 15 amino acids long. Trimming left V 5 bases short and J 3 bases short, with 17 bases between. The PCR contained 60 Vbeta and 13 Jbeta primers. Using immunoSEQ multiplex PCR, the repertoire was profiled, and TCRdb retains in-frame clones only, with some absent. The sample contains about 160,000 clones, approximately 80% of which appear only once. The sequence derives from a woman aged 50 to 65 in good health and CMV-seronegative. This chain links TRBV10-3 with TRBJ2-7; unclear D gene. Sequencing was performed on PBMCs. Here the CDR3 DNA reads TGTGCCATCAGTCCGCGGATAGCTGCCGGCTACGAGCAGTACTTC. Translated, it gives CAISPRIAAGYEQYF.